Listed here is a single T cell receptor (beta chain). The antigen this receptor binds is unknown. No clone much larger than this one lies a single base away; base qualities are absent. Measured from the cysteine to the phenylalanine, the CDR3 is 15 residues long. Only the CDR3 region is kept as DNA, spanning 45 bases read in frame from base 1. Deletion took 3 bases off V and 5 bases off J, with a span of 16 bases between the germline ends. CDR1 KGHSH and CDR2 LQKENI were looked up in the germline V gene. In total, 500 to 700 healthy bone marrow donors made up the cohort. At the time of sampling, all cohort members were nominally healthy, though unrecorded immune exposures were likely present. The donor was CMV seronegative and belonged to the group of 320 or so seronegative cohort members. Each donor provided a peripheral blood sample, and peripheral blood mononuclear cells were used for TCR beta sequencing. The Qiagen DNeasy Blood Extraction Kit was used to extract genomic DNA from the blood cell samples.

The data originate from a study of cytomegalovirus exposure and HLA in healthy donors (TCRdb year 2017). Describing the broader study: An earlier analysis of roughly 500 of the donors reported around 280 Gb of sequence data and 117 million unique TCR beta sequences obtained from about 170 million T cells. An early release covering around 630 HLA-typed donors comprised about 310 gigabases of sequencing data and 85 million to 100 million unique TCR sequences. Among the approximately 400 genotyped donors, around 81% belonged to the genetic ancestry cluster associated with self-reported Caucasian donors. The study aimed to test whether signatures of past pathogen exposure could be identified by cataloging public T cell receptors. The study profiled the T cell repertoires of under 700 subjects by immunosequencing and related them to cytomegalovirus serostatus. A separate validation cohort of 100 to 150 different subjects was used in addition to the roughly 700-subject first cohort. The study combined high-throughput TCR immunosequencing, statistical association of individual TCRs with disease status, and machine learning to predict cytomegalovirus infection status. In a later analysis, previously published TCR beta repertoires from hundreds of donors were re-analyzed and high-resolution HLA genotyping was added so that TCR occurrence patterns could be studied. In the later analysis, no new phenotypic data were used to find candidate immune exposures; instead, reliance was placed on TCR beta sequences and their occurrence across donors. An earlier analysis of fewer than 750 of the donors used high-throughput TCR beta sequencing to judge whether each TCR beta V gene segment behaved as functional or pseudogenic. Alongside the repertoire data, information on donor age, sex, ethnicity and CMV serostatus was compiled. A later genetic analysis used genome-wide SNP genotypes for about 65% of the 666 donors, treating that subset as a discovery cohort. All discovery cohort repertoires had been generated on a single sequencing platform. HLA typing covered class I and class II loci at four-digit resolution. The number of typed donors differed by locus: roughly 629-640 for A, B, C, DRB1 and DQB1; about 520 for DQA1; 606 for DPA1; and around 450 for DPB1. Because of strong linkage in the cohort, roughly five DR-DQ haplotypes were treated as single units for association and clustering. On average, roughly 250,000 unique TCR beta nucleotide sequences were sequenced per donor among roughly 430 genotyped donors of the cohort, with roughly a sixth of those sequences being non-productive.

The library relied on the immunoSEQ multiplex PCR assay. A mixture of 60 forward primers for TCR Vbeta segments and 13 reverse primers for TCR Jbeta segments was used in the multiplex PCR. The CDR3 region of rearranged TCR beta genes was amplified from genomic DNA by a multiplex PCR assay. Amplified TCR beta libraries were sequenced as 87-base-pair reads on the Illumina HiSeq System. Per the authors' processing: In a later analysis, tens of millions of unique TCR beta chains were counted across the 500 to 850 repertoires, and around 11 million of these chains were shared by at least two donors. To remove PCR and sequencing errors, raw reads were error-corrected and collapsed into unique sequences using a nearest-neighbor algorithm that merged closely related sequences. To assign V, D and J gene segments, CDR3 sequences were aligned to IMGT reference sequences. For a sequence to be retained, a match of at least six nucleotides to both a V gene segment and a J gene segment was required. Rearrangements were called productive when the CDR3 lacked stop codons and stayed in frame with V and J; all others were non-productive. CDR3 was defined according to IMGT convention as the region running from the second conserved V-encoded cysteine to the conserved J-encoded phenylalanine. In an earlier analysis of around 600 of the donors, sequences lacking an unambiguous match to a single V gene segment were excluded. An earlier analysis of about 600 of the donors called V segments functional above 56.7% productive rearrangements and segregating when the between-donor standard deviation exceeded 5%. A statistical classification framework was built to diagnose cytomegalovirus status from the catalog of TCR beta chain sequences. A later analysis assigned V and J genes by comparing TCR nucleotide sequences with IMGT/GENE-DB human TR gene sequences. In a later analysis, CDR3 sequences and most-parsimonious VDJ recombination scenarios were assigned using the TCRdist pipeline. A later analysis defined each TCR beta chain by its CDR3 amino acid sequence plus V-gene family, and excluded reads lacking a unique V-gene family. As a way to deal with suspected cross-contamination and a sequencing artifact, a later analysis dropped under 600 nucleotide sequences that were highly shared and had low generation probability. For each public chain, a later analysis derived a clonal expansion index from normalized ranks of inferred template counts within each repertoire. In a later analysis, generation probabilities were computed with a VDJ recombination model fitted to out-of-frame rearrangements, and the resulting probabilities were checked against IGoR. Hypergeometric tests were used in a later analysis to score TCR-TCR, TCR-HLA and TCR-CMV co-occurrence, with a repertoire-size bias correction applied to the TCR pairs. In a later analysis, false discovery rates were estimated by permuting HLA or CMV assignments 20 times. A later analysis grouped co-occurring TCRs with DBSCAN, adding TCRdist sequence similarity when clustering within HLA-allele-positive subsets. Repertoires with fewer than 30,000 or more than 120,000 public chains, plus five repertoires with anomalous nucleotide sharing, were excluded from co-occurrence clustering. TCRdb limited this immuneACCESS table to in-frame rearrangements with V and J called. A share of clones is missing; checked studies link under half to unresolved V genes, and the rest is unexplained. The V and J calls and clone size come from that table; D and trimming were worked out from the DNA. The sample table holds about 140,000 clones, of which 70% to 80% were seen once. In total, the top ten clones hold about 5% of the sample.

Beyond this particular receptor, the publication reports: In both the original and validation cohorts, the classifier was reported to diagnose cytomegalovirus status with high specificity and sensitivity. In vitro tests confirmed that three of the cytomegalovirus-associated TCR beta chains recognize cytomegalovirus antigens. A later genetic analysis associated a missense DCLRE1C variant with V-gene and J-gene trimming of TCR beta chains, and an independent cohort replicated the association. The study listed 164 TCR beta chains as associated with cytomegalovirus. In an earlier analysis of more than 450 of the donors, most TCR beta V segments were observed in productive rearrangements about 87% or about 30% of the time, broadly matching IMGT annotations. A further reported finding was that TCR beta sequences accurately predicted the HLA-A and HLA-B alleles for most subjects in the first cohort. Correlated functional status among segregating V segments might reflect linkage disequilibrium, but an unknown experimental factor could not be ruled out. Sequencing depth was assumed to be roughly uniform across donors in the presence/absence analyses, though that assumption may not hold. The sequencing pipeline was judged likely to have produced a cluster of highly shared sequence variants as a technical artifact. The 87-base-pair reads could not distinguish some IMGT-functional V segments, including TRBV6-2 and TRBV6-3, so those segments were excluded. Compared with the approximately 670-donor mean, donors in an Asian-associated ancestry cluster had fewer N-insertions in productive TCRs, according to a later genetic analysis. Because counts were too low, fewer than 20 rarely observed V segments, including chromosome 9 orphons, were excluded from the earlier analysis of a few hundred of the donors. According to a later analysis, TCR association rates differed among HLA loci, with DRB1 alleles showing the most associated TCRs and HLA-C alleles showing the fewest. While some public TCRs were present in many individuals, most TCR sequences turned up only very rarely across donors. It was suggested by the authors that the approach could potentially be generalized to other disease states and immunological phenotypes. Only TCR beta chains were sequenced in this cohort, and the absence of alpha or paired-chain data limited detectable features. A later analysis found that HLA-associated TCR beta chains were more clonally expanded and had lower generation probabilities than equally common non-associated chains. CMV serostatus was the only immune exposure information available for the cohort. A later analysis associated 16,951 TCR beta sequences with specific HLA alleles at a false discovery rate of 0.05. When HLA alleles, especially DR and DQ, strongly co-occurred, attributing TCR associations to individual alleles was difficult. Because some donors lacked HLA typing at each locus, the association tests relied only on the typed subset. In a later analysis, most CMV-associated TCR beta chains were found to appear HLA-restricted, with HLA associations seemingly driven largely by CMV exposure. In a later analysis, several top co-occurrence clusters were reported to appear linked to parvovirus B19, influenza, CMV and Epstein-Barr virus.

The V and J segments used are TRBV18 and TRBJ1-2; TRBD1 is a possible D gene, resting on 5 matching bases. This clonotype originated in a male donor in good health and CMV-seronegative. Sequenced input: PBMCs. The DNA reads as follows: TGTGCCAGCTCACCTATGACAGCCAGTGAATATGGCTACACCTTC. It translates to CASSPMTASEYGYTF.